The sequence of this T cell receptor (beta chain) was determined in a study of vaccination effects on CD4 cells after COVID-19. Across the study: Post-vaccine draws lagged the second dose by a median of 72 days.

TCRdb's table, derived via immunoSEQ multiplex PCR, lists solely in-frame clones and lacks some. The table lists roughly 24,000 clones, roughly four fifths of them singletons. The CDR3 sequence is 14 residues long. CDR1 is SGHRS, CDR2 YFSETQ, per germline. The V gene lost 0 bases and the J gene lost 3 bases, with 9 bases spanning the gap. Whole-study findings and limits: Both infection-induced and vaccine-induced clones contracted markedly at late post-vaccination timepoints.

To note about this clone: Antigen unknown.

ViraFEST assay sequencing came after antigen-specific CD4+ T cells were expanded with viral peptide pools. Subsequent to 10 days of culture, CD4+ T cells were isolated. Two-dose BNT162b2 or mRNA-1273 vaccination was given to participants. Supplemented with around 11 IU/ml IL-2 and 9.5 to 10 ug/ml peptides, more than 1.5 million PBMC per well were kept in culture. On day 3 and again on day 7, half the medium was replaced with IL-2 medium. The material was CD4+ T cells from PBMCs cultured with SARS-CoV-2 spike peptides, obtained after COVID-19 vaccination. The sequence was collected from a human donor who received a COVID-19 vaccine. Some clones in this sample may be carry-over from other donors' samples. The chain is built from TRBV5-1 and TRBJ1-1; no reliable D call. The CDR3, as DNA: TGCGCCAGCAGCTTGGGGACCCAAGACACTGAAGCTTTCTTT. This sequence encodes CASSLGTQDTEAFF.